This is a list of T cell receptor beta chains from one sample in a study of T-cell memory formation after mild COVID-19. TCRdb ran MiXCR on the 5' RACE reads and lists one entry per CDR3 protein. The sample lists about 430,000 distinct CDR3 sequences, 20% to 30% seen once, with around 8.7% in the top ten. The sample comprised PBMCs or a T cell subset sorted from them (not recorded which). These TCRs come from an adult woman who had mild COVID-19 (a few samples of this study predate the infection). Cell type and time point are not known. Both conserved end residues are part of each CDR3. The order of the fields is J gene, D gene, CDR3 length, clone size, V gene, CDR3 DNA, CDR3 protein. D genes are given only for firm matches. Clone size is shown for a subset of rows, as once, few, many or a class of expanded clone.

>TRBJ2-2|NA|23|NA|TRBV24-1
TGTGCCACCAGTGATCTGGACAGGGCGGGGGGCCCTTTCTCGACCTCGAACACCGGGGAGCTGTTTTTT
CATSDLDRAGGPFSTSNTGELFF
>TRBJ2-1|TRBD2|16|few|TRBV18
TGTGCCAGCTCACCACTTATAGCGGGGGACCTCAATGAGCAGTTCTTC
CASSPLIAGDLNEQFF
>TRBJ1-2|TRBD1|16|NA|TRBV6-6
TGTGCCAGCAGTAACTCGGACAGGTTGCCTAACTATGGCTACACCTTC
CASSNSDRLPNYGYTF
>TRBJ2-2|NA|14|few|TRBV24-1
TGTGCCACCAGTGATATCGGGGATACCGGGGAGCTGTTTTTT
CATSDIGDTGELFF
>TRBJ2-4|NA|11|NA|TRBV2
TGTGCCAGCACGTCCAAAAACATTCAGTACTTC
CASTSKNIQYF
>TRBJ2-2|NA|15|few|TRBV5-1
TGCGCCAGCAGCCAATTGGACCAAAACACCGGGGAGCTGTTTTTT
CASSQLDQNTGELFF
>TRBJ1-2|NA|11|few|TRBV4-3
TGTGCCAGCAGCCCCGGGTATGGCTACACCTTC
CASSPGYGYTF
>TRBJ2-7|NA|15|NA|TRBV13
TGTGCCAGCAGCTTATTCCATAAATTCAATTACGAGCAGTACTTC
CASSLFHKFNYEQYF
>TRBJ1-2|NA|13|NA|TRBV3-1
TGTGCCAGCAGCCAATCGGGGCCCAATGGCTACACCTTC
CASSQSGPNGYTF
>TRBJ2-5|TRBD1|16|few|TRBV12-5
TGTGCTAGTGCCCGAGGGGACAGGGGGCGCGGAGAGACCCAGTACTTC
CASARGDRGRGETQYF
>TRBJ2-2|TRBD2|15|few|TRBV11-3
TGTGCCAGCAGCCCCGCGGGGGCGAACACCGGGGAGCTGTTTTTT
CASSPAGANTGELFF
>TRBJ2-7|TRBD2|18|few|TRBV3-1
TGTGCCAGCAGCCAAGATCCTAGCGGGGGGATTACCTCCTACGAGCAGTACTTC
CASSQDPSGGITSYEQYF
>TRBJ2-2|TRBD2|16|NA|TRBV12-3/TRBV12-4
TGTGCCAGCAGTTTCCCTAGCGGTCCGAACACCGGGGAGCTGTTTTTT
CASSFPSGPNTGELFF
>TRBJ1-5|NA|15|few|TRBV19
TGTGCCAGTAGTGCAACAGGGATAAGCAATCAGCCCCAGCATTTT
CASSATGISNQPQHF
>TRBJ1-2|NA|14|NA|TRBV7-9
TGTGCCAGCAGCCCCAGAGTCGGGATCTATGGCTACACCTTC
CASSPRVGIYGYTF
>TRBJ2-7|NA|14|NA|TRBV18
TGTGCCAGCTCAATATCCGGACAACTATACGAGCAGTACTTC
CASSISGQLYEQYF
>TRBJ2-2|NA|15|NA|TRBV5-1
TGCGCCAGCAGCTTTCAGTTCCTTAACACCGGGGAGCTGTTTTTT
CASSFQFLNTGELFF
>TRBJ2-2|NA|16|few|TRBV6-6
TGTGCCAGCAGTCCCATGAGAGCGGCGAACACCGGGGAGCTGTTTTTT
CASSPMRAANTGELFF
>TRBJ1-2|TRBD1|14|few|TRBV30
TGTGCCTGGACCGGGACAGCGAGCAACTATGGCTACACCTTC
CAWTGTASNYGYTF
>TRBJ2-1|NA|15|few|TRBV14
TGTGCCAGCAGCCAAGATTTTAATTGGGACAATGAGCAGTTCTTC
CASSQDFNWDNEQFF
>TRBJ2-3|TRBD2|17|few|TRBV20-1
TGCAGTGCCCTAAACGGTAGCGGGAGGAGAGGGGGAGATACGCAGTATTTT
CSALNGSGRRGGDTQYF
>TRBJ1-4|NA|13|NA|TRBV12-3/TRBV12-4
TGTGCCAGCAGTCTACGCGGGGGGAAAAAACTGTTTTTT
CASSLRGGKKLFF
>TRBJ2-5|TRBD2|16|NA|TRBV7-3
TGTGCCAGCAGCCTCTTCGGGGGAGGGCGGCAAGAGACCCAGTACTTC
CASSLFGGGRQETQYF
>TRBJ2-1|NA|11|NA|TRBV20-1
TGCAGTGCTAGAGGGCCCCATGAGCAGTTCTTC
CSARGPHEQFF
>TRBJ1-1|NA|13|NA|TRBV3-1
TGTGCCAGCATAGGGCAGCCGAACACTGAAGCTTTCTTT
CASIGQPNTEAFF
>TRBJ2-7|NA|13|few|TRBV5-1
TGCGCCAGCAGCTTGAACAGCGCCTACGAGCAGTACTTC
CASSLNSAYEQYF
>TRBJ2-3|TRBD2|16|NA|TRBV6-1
TGTGCCAGCAGTGAATGGGGAGGGGCCGCCACAGATACGCAGTATTTT
CASSEWGGAATDTQYF
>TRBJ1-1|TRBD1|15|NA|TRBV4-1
TGCGCCAGCAGCCAGGGACAGGGGAGGGACACTGAAGCTTTCTTT
CASSQGQGRDTEAFF
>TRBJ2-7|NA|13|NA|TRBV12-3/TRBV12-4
TGTGCCAGCAGTTCCGATTGGGTTTACGAGCAGTACTTC
CASSSDWVYEQYF
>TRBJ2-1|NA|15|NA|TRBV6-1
TGTGCCAGCAGCGTCACAGGGAGCTCCTACAATGAGCAGTTCTTC
CASSVTGSSYNEQFF
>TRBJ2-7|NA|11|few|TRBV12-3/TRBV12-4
TGTGCCAGCAGTTTAGTTAACGAGCAGTACTTC
CASSLVNEQYF
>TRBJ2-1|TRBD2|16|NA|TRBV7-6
TGTGCCAGCAGCGACCCGCGGGGGGGCCCTTCCAATGAGCAGTTCTTC
CASSDPRGGPSNEQFF
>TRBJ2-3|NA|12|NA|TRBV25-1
TGTGCCAGCAGGAGGCCTCCAGATACGCAGTATTTT
CASRRPPDTQYF
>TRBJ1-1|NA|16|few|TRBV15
TGTGCCACCAGCAGAGGAAGAGGGGGGCAGAACACTGAAGCTTTCTTT
CATSRGRGGQNTEAFF
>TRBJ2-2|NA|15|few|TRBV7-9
TGTGCCAGCAGCGCAGGATTCGGGGTTACCGGGGAGCTGTTTTTT
CASSAGFGVTGELFF
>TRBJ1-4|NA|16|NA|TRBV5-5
TGTGCCAGCAGCTTGTCATTTGGGAGAACTAATGAAAAACTGTTTTTT
CASSLSFGRTNEKLFF
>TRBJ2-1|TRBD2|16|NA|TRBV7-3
TGTGCCAGCAGCTACCAGCGGGGATTCCGACCCAATGAGCAGTTCTTC
CASSYQRGFRPNEQFF
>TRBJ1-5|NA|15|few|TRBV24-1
TGTGCCACCAGTGATAGCAGGATGAGCAATCAGCCCCAGCATTTT
CATSDSRMSNQPQHF
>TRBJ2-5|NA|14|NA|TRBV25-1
TGTGCCAGCAGTGAGCCGGGAGCCCAAGAGACCCAGTACTTC
CASSEPGAQETQYF
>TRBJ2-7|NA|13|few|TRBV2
TGTGCCAGCAGTGACGGGAGCTCCTACGAGCAGTACTTC
CASSDGSSYEQYF